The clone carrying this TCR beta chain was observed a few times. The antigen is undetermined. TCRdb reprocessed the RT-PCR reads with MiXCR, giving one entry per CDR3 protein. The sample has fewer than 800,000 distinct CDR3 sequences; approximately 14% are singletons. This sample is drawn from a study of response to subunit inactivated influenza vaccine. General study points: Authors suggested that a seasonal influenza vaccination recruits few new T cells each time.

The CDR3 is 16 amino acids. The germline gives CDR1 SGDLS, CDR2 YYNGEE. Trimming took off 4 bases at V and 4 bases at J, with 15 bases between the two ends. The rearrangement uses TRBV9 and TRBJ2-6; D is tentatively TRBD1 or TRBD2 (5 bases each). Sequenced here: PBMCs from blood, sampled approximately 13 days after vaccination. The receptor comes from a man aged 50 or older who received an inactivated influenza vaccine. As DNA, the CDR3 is TGTGCCAGCAGCATATCGGGGCCAGGCGGGGCCAACGTCCTGACTTTC. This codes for CASSISGPGGANVLTF.